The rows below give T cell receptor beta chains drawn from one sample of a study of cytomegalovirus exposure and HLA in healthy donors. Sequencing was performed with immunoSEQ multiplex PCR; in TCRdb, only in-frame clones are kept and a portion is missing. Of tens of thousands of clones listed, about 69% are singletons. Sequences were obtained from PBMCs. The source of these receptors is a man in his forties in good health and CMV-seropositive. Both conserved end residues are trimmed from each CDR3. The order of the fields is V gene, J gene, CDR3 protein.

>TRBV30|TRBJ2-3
AWGTGRDTQY
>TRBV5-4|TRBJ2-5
ASSSVAGKETQY
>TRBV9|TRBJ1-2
ASSVDRSFYGYT
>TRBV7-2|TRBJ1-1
ASSHGQDTEAF
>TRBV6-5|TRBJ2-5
ASSSSGTQETQY
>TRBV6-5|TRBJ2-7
ASSWGRVGSDEQY
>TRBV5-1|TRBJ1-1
ASSSNEGGAF
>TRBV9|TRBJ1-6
ASSVNPSSYNSPLH
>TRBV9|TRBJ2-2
ASSVSLASYGELF
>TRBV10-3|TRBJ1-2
AISDGQGYGYT
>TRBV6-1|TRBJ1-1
ASSPDQDEAF
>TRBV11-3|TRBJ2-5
ASSLAFGLEETQY
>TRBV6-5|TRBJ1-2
ASRAGTGGSGYT
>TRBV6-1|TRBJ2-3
ASSDLHTDTQY
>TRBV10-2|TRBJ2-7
ASGGARVPYEQY
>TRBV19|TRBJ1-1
ASQSYGGGRTEAF
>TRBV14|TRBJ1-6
ASSRQGQGYNSPLH
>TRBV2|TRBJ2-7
ARGGLAGSYEQY
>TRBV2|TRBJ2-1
ASSRTDFTSGAYNEQF
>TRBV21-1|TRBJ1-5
APQRGGIHNQPQH
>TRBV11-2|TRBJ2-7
ASSHPGTGYEQY
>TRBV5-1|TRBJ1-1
ASSLDQGEAF
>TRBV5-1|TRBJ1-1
ASSNIGETEAF
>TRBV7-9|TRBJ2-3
ASSPAGGSSTDTQY
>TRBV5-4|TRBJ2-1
ASSFGTSGVGNEQF
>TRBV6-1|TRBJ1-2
ASTVVTSNYGYT
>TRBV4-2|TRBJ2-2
ASSQVPTGYTGELF
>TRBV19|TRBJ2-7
ASRPGQGAYYDHEQY